Shown below are 2 T cell receptor beta chains from a single sample sequenced in a study of identical twins. In TCRdb, the 5' RACE reads were re-called with MiXCR into one record per CDR3 protein. This table has hundreds of thousands of distinct CDR3 sequences, 21% appearing once. The data were also submitted as part of a second study, on T cells expressing NK-cell markers.

What was sequenced was PBMCs. These receptors originate from a woman aged 18-29 years in good health.

The chain links TRBV20-1 to TRBJ1-2; no clear D. Germline V gene sequence: CDR1 DFQATT, CDR2 SNEGSKA (reference sequence). V shed 3 bases and J shed 7 bases, with 12 bases lying between them. This CDR3 comprises 12 residues. CDR3 bases: TGCAGTGCTAGGCCTACCTACAGTGGCTACACCTTC. It is translated as CSARPTYSGYTF.

This clonotype was seen a handful of times. V and J are TRBV20-1 and TRBJ2-1; D is uncertain. Germline CDR1 DFQATT, CDR2 SNEGSKA (reference sequence). The CDR3 covers 8 residues. The CDR3 DNA reads TGCAGGCGGATTGAGCAGTTCTTC. It yields the protein CRRIEQFF.